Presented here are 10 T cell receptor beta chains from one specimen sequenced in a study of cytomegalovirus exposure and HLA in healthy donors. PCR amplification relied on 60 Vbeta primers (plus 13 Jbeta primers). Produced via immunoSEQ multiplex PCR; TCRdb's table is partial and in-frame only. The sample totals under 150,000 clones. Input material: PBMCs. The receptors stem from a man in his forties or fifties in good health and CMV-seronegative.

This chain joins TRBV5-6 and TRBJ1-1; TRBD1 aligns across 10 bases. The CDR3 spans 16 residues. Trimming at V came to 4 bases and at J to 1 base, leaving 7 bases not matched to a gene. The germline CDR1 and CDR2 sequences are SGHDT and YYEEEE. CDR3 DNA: TGTGCCAGCAGCACCATGACAGGGGGCGCGAACACTGAAGCTTTCTTT. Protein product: CASSTMTGGANTEAFF.

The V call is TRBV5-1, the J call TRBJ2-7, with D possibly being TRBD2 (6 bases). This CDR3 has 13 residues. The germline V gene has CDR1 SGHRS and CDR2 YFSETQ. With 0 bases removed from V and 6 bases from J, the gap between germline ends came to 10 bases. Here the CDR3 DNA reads TGCGCCAGCAGCTTGGATGGGAGGTCCGAGCAGTACTTC. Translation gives CASSLDGRSEQYF.

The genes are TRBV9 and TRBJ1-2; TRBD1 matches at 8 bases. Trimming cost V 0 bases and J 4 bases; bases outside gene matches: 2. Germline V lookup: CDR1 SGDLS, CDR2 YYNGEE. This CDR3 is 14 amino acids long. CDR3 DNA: TGTGCCAGCAGCGTAGGGACAGGGACCTATGGCTACACCTTC. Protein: CASSVGTGTYGYTF.

CDR3 nucleotide sequence: TGTGCCAGCAGTGAACAGGCTCTCAGCTCTGGAAACACCATATATTTT. Residues: CASSEQALSSGNTIYF. This sequence joins TRBV2 and TRBJ1-3; D remains ambiguous. Germline values: CDR1 SNHLY, CDR2 FYNNEI. V dropped 2 bases and J dropped 0 bases, with 11 bases sitting between them. The CDR3 sequence is 16 residues long.

CDR3 protein: CASSLPSSVVYEQYF. The CDR3 nucleotides are TGTGCCAGCAGCTTACCCTCGTCAGTTGTCTACGAGCAGTACTTC. The chain joins TRBV11-1 to TRBJ2-7; D is ambiguous. V dropped 2 bases and J dropped 3 bases, with 14 bases sitting between them. Germline lookup yields CDR1 SGHAT and CDR2 FQDESV (reference sequence). This CDR3 is built from 15 residues.

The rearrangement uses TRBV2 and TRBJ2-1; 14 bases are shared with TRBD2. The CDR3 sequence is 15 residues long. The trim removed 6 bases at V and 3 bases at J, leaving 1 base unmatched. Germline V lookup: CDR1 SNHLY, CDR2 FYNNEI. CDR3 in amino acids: CASRTSGGDYNEQFF. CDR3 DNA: TGTGCCAGCAGGACTAGCGGGGGGGACTACAATGAGCAGTTCTTC.

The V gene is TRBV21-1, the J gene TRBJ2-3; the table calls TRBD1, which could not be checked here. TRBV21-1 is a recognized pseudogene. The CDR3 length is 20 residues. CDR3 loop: CASSKSRTGQGHQATDTQYF. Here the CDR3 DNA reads TGTGCCAGCAGCAAATCCCGAACGGGACAGGGGCACCAAGCCACAGATACGCAGTATTTT.

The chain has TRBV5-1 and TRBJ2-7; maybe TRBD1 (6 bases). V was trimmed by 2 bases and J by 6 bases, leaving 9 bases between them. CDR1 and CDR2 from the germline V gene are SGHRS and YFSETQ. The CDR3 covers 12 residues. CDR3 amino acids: CASSFLGAEQYF. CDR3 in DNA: TGCGCCAGCAGCTTCTTGGGGGCCGAGCAGTACTTC.

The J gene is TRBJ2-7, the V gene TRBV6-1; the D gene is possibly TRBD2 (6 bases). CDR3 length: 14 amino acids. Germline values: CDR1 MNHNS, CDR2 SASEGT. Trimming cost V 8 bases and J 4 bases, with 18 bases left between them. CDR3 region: CASPGGDSGYEQYF. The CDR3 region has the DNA TGTGCCAGCCCAGGAGGGGATTCTGGATACGAGCAGTACTTC.

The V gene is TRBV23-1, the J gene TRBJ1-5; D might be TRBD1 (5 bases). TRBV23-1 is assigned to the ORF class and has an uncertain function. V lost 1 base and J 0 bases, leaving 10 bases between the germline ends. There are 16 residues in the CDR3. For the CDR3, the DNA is TGCGCCAGCAGTCAATGGGACTACTATAGCAATCAGCCCCAGCATTTT. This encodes CASSQWDYYSNQPQHF.